The 8 T cell receptor beta chains listed next were all sequenced from one sample in a study of blood T cell repertoires in COVID-19. Sequencing was performed with immunoSEQ multiplex PCR; in TCRdb, only in-frame clones are kept and a portion is missing. The sample includes about 300,000 clones, around 82% of them seen just once. The specimen was peripheral blood. The receptors come from a woman in her forties or fifties who had recovered from COVID-19.

V usage is TRBV5-4 and J usage is TRBJ1-3, with D hard to call. Looked up from germline, CDR1 is SGHNT and CDR2 is YYREEE (reference sequence). The germline V and J ends were trimmed by 7 bases and 4 bases, with 12 bases remaining between them. The CDR3 extends over 13 amino acids. The CDR3 here is CASPTASGNTIYF. The CDR3 DNA follows: TGTGCCAGCCCTACAGCAAGCGGAAACACCATATATTTT.

This clone was detected only a few times. J is TRBJ2-7 and V is TRBV5-1, with 10 bases identical to TRBD2. Germline V gene lookup returns CDR1 SGHRS and CDR2 YFSETQ. The CDR3 runs 16 residues. J lost 0 bases, V lost 2 bases, and 5 bases had no gene match. The CDR3 here is CASSFSLAGLSYEQYF. CDR3 DNA: TGCGCCAGCAGCTTTTCACTAGCGGGACTCTCCTACGAGCAGTACTTC.

The gene calls are TRBV7-9 and TRBJ2-7; D unclear. The CDR3 is 12 amino acids. The germline V gene has CDR1 SEHNR and CDR2 FQNEAQ (reference sequence). V was shortened by 1 base and J by 6 bases, with 7 bases between the two germline ends. The CDR3 loop reads CASSLGRSEQYF. Here the CDR3 DNA reads TGTGCCAGCAGCTTAGGGCGGAGCGAGCAGTACTTC.

V is TRBV5-4 and J is TRBJ2-1; 7 nucleotides line up with TRBD2. CDR1 and CDR2 from the germline V gene are SGHNT and YYREEE (reference sequence). Trimming took 1 base from V and 3 from J; bases not matched to a gene: 1. This CDR3 has 14 amino acids. The CDR3 is CASSLRDYYNEQFF. The CDR3 region has the DNA TGTGCCAGCAGCTTGCGGGACTACTACAATGAGCAGTTCTTC.

The chain combines TRBV5-5 with TRBJ1-1; tentatively, D is TRBD1 (5 bases). Per germline, CDR1 SGHKS and CDR2 YYEKEE (reference sequence). V was cut by 2 bases and J by 1 base, with 6 bases left in between. The CDR3 length is 13 residues. In nucleotides, the CDR3 is TGTGCCAGCAGCTTTCAGGGGAACACTGAAGCTTTCTTT. Encoded protein: CASSFQGNTEAFF.

This clone was picked up one time. The V and J genes are TRBV5-1 and TRBJ1-2, with D uncertain. CDR3 length: 17 residues. V dropped 4 bases and J dropped 8 bases, with 27 bases sitting between them. CDR1 and CDR2 from the germline V gene are SGHRS and YFSETQ. CDR3 nucleotide sequence: TGCGCCAGCAGCGGCACGGGGATCTCCCAATCTATCCAAGGCTACACCTTC. Its translation is CASSGTGISQSIQGYTF.

The chain recombines TRBV19 with TRBJ2-4; the D gene is possibly TRBD1 (6 bases). The length of the CDR3 is 17 residues. Germline values: CDR1 LNHDA, CDR2 SQIVND (reference sequence). Deletions cut 2 bases from V and 0 bases from J, with 14 bases between. The CDR3 nucleotides read TGTGCCAGTAGTATAAGAAGGGCACAGGGAGCCAAAAACATTCAGTACTTC. Translation: CASSIRRAQGAKNIQYF.

This clone came up once. V usage is TRBV3-1 (or the pseudogene TRBV3-2) and J usage is TRBJ2-3; D may be TRBD1 (5 bases). CDR1 and CDR2 (germline): LGHDT, YNNKEL (reference sequence). The germline V and J ends were trimmed by 2 bases and 6 bases, with 15 bases remaining between them. The CDR3 loop spans 15 amino acids. In DNA, the CDR3 is TGTGCCAGCAGCCAAATGGACACATTCAGTGATACGCAGTATTTT. This sequence encodes CASSQMDTFSDTQYF.